This T cell receptor beta chain appears in the sequencing data of a study of blood T cells in healthy people across ages. Overall study: The template switching approach captured approximately one barcoded beta molecule for every two T cells.

Primed by a sample-barcoded 5' primer and a J-beta primer mix, a second PCR proceeded for roughly 7 to 11 cycles. The template-switch adaptor was a 5' adaptor with 12 random nucleotides. It tagged each cDNA molecule. Each CDR3 protein is one row after TCRdb ran MiXCR on the 5' RACE reads. The sample has around 320,000 distinct CDR3 sequences; 25% to 30% are singletons. This clonotype was observed a handful of times. V lost 6 bases and J 0 bases, leaving 11 bases between the germline ends. The CDR3 has 15 residues. Each sample yielded at least 6.5 million isolated PBMCs. This chain connects TRBV12-3 or TRBV12-4 to TRBJ2-2; TRBD2 might be the D (6 bases). The clonotype was recovered from a woman in her 70s in good health. The sample consisted of blood. The CDR3 sequence is CASRERLANTGELFF. DNA for the CDR3: TGTGCCAGCAGGGAGCGACTAGCGAACACCGGGGAGCTGTTTTTT.